The clone carrying this T cell receptor (beta chain) has just a few counts. Its antigen is unknown. In germline, CDR1 is SGHTA, CDR2 FQGNSA. The CDR3 loop spans 17 amino acids. The J segment lost 3 bases and the V segment lost 2 bases, leaving 12 bases of the junction unmatched. The sample originates from a study of cytomegalovirus exposure and HLA in healthy donors. Study-level results: The study labeled roughly 160 TCR beta chains cytomegalovirus-associated. Earlier analysis yielded a pattern in which most TCR beta V segments were productive about 87% or about 30% of the time. Per published reports, the classifier diagnosed cytomegalovirus status with high specificity and sensitivity.

In the PCR, 60 Vbeta and 13 Jbeta primers were used. Sequenced by immunoSEQ multiplex PCR; TCRdb stores in-frame clones only, minus some. Of tens of thousands of clones in the sample, around 76% were seen once. Sequenced input: PBMCs. This sequence was found in a male donor in good health and CMV-seropositive. The rearrangement joins TRBV7-2 to TRBJ1-1; TRBD1 matches at 7 bases. The CDR3 DNA follows: TGTGCCAGCAGCTTATATATCACTAGGGGGCGGGACACTGAAGCTTTCTTT. This codes for CASSLYITRGRDTEAFF.